This T cell receptor beta chain was sequenced for a study of T-cell reconstitution after alpha-beta-depleted transplantation in children. On this clonotype itself: Its antigen is not identified.

The CDR3 totals 15 residues. The germline V gene has CDR1 MNHEY and CDR2 SVGEGT. Trimming left V 4 bases short and J 4 bases short, with 14 bases between. The library targeted TCRbeta and was prepared with unique molecular identifiers. TCRdb independently ran MiXCR on the PCR reads; one entry per CDR3 protein. Of 500,000 to 750,000 distinct CDR3 sequences in the sample, 13% were seen once. Study-wide points: Surviving recipient cells, namely T cells and thymic progenitors, were the source of high day-60 TCRbeta diversity in some patients.

The starting material was PBMCs, mostly from graft donor cells, obtained 360 days after TCRalphabeta/CD19-depleted stem cell transplant. This receptor was identified in a male patient younger than 18 who had a stem cell transplant for acute myeloid leukemia, so the T cells may come from the graft donor. The V and J genes are TRBV6-2 or TRBV6-3 and TRBJ2-1, with D unclear. Written as DNA, the CDR3 is TGTGCCAGCAGTTCACCAGGAACCACATACAATGAGCAGTTCTTC. It specifies CASSSPGTTYNEQFF.